This T cell receptor (beta chain) was documented in a study of blood T cell repertoires in COVID-19. The CDR3 is 13 amino acids. The V gene's germline CDR1 is MDHEN and CDR2 SYDVKM. V lost 6 bases and J lost 8; bases outside the gene matches: 8. Repertoires were generated with immunoSEQ multiplex PCR, while TCRdb's copy carries only in-frame clones and drops some. The sample carries over 200,000 clones, 65% to 90% recorded once. The chain has TRBV28 and TRBJ1-2, with TRBD1 matching over 8 bases. Source material: peripheral blood. This clonotype originated in a human donor in a cohort sampled during active COVID-19. The CDR3 DNA reads TGTGCCAGCAGGGGTCAGGGGGCGCGGGGCTACACCTTC. Translated, it gives CASRGQGARGYTF.